Presented here are 5 T cell receptor beta chains from one specimen sequenced in a study of blood T cell repertoires in COVID-19. TCRdb keeps only in-frame clones here, not all; method: immunoSEQ multiplex PCR. In the table there are under 150,000 clones, 65% to 90% of which are singletons. Sequencing was performed on peripheral blood. The receptors stem from a man older than 75 with acute or convalescent COVID-19.

This sequence joins TRBV21-1 and TRBJ1-4; the D call of TRBD1 is as the table states it, not checked on the DNA. TRBV21-1 has pseudogene status. The CDR3 length is 12 residues. CDR3 loop: CASYRQGGKLFF. The DNA of the CDR3 is TGTGCCAGCTATAGGCAGGGCGGAAAACTGTTTTTT.

V gene TRBV5-1 combines with J gene TRBJ1-4; the match to TRBD1 covers 7 bases. Germline V gives CDR1 SGHRS, CDR2 YFSETQ. The CDR3 runs to 18 residues. J was trimmed by 3 bases and V by 0 bases; bases with no gene match: 11. The CDR3 nucleotides read TGCGCCAGCAGCTTGGACCCGACAGGGCATACGGCTAATGAAAAACTGTTTTTT. Translation gives CASSLDPTGHTANEKLFF.

The J gene is TRBJ1-2, the V gene TRBV7-2, with 9 bases lining up with TRBD1. From germline, CDR1 is SGHTA and CDR2 FQGNSA. CDR3 size: 16 residues. V was pared by 6 bases and J by 1 base, with 9 bases of the junction left unmatched. Here the CDR3 DNA reads TGTGCCAGCAGGGGGGCCGGGACAGGGCTTAACTATGGCTACACCTTC. Amino acids: CASRGAGTGLNYGYTF.

This clone showed up just once. V and J are TRBV21-1 and TRBJ1-5. TRBV21-1 is recorded as a pseudogene. CDR3 length: 13 residues. CDR3 sequence reads: CASSKDRGQPQHF. The CDR3 bases are TGTGCCAGCAGCAAAGATCGGGGACAGCCCCAGCATTTT.

The chain recombines TRBV5-1 with TRBJ2-1; 11 bases are a match to TRBD1. The ends lost 5 bases at V and 2 bases at J; junction bases unmatched: 3. Germline V gene data show CDR1 as SGHRS and CDR2 as YFSETQ. The CDR3 runs 15 residues. The CDR3 region has the DNA TGCGCCAGCAGAGCGGACAGGGGGCCCTACAATGAGCAGTTCTTC. Its protein is CASRADRGPYNEQFF.